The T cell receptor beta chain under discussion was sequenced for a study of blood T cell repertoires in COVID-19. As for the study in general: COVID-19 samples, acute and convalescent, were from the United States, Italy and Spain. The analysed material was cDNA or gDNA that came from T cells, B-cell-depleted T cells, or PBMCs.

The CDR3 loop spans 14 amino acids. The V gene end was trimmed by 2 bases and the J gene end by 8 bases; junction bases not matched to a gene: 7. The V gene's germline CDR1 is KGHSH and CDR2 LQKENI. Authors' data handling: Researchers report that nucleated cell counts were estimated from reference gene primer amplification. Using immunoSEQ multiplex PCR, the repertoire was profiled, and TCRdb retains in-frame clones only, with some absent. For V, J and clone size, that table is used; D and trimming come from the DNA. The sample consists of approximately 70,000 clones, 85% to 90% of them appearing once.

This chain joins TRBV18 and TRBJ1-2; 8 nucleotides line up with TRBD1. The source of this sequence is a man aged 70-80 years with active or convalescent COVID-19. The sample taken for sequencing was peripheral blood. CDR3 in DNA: TGTGCCAGCTCACCAGGGACAGGCGAAATCGGCTACACCTTC. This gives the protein CASSPGTGEIGYTF.